The clone carrying this T cell receptor beta chain was observed a handful of times. Its target is unknown. The data belong to a study of T cell responses to AZD1222 COVID-19 vaccine. Pooled in the analysis were second doses at about 4 or about 12 weeks. Sequenced by immunoSEQ multiplex PCR; TCRdb stores in-frame clones only, minus some. The sample shows 18,000 or so clones, about 90% of them seen only once. Points from the study as a whole: Donors, mostly white British, included more females; clonal diversity was possibly underestimated. It was only six AZD1222 recipients who were seropositive at baseline. The reported proportion of spike-specific TCRs targeting unmutated variant regions was nearly half.

Trimming at V came to 4 bases and at J to 5 bases, leaving 7 bases not matched to a gene. Per the germline V gene, CDR1 is SGHRS and CDR2 is YFSETQ. The CDR3 contains 15 residues. The specimen comprised peripheral blood, sampled 28 days after the second AZD1222 dose. The chain joins TRBV5-1 to TRBJ2-3, with TRBD1 matching 10 bases. This clonotype was sampled from an adult who received the AZD1222 COVID-19 vaccine. This CDR3 is CASSTSRDRGDTQYF. CDR3 DNA: TGCGCCAGCAGCACGTCCCGGGACAGGGGAGATACGCAGTATTTT.